A single sample is the source of the 14 T cell receptor beta chains below, sequenced in a study of persistence of HIV-infected CD4 T cells. The antigens these receptors bind are not known. The stimulus was lysate of CMV-infected fibroblasts, about 10 ug/mL. CD40L/CD69 double-negative CD45RO-high memory CD4+ T cells were collected. The libraries were made with immunoSEQ version 4 in survey mode. This table comes from immunoSEQ multiplex PCR, and its TCRdb copy is limited to in-frame clones, with some not included. The sample shows over 25,000 clones, more than 75% of them seen only once. This material consisted of CD4+ T cells sorted from PBMCs after roughly 20-hour stimulation, taken from a patient who received antiretroviral therapy. The receptors stem from an adult man with HIV who was CMV-seropositive.

This clone appeared a single time. The chain has TRBV3-1 (or the pseudogene TRBV3-2) and TRBJ1-2, with 9 nucleotides matching TRBD1. This CDR3 is 14 amino acids long. The trim removed 4 bases at V and 6 bases at J, leaving 6 bases unmatched. Germline V CDR1 and CDR2: LGHDT, YNNKEL (reference sequence). The DNA of the CDR3 is TGTGCCAGCAGCCGGTCGGACAGGGGAGATGGCTACACCTTC. Protein sequence: CASSRSDRGDGYTF.

This chain joins TRBV6-2 or TRBV6-3 and TRBJ2-3, with unresolved D. The CDR3 length is 12 residues. Trimming cost V 2 bases and J 1 base, with 1 base left between them. Looked up from germline, CDR1 is MNHEY and CDR2 is SVGEGT. The CDR3 DNA is TGTGCCAGCAGTTACCGCACAGATACGCAGTATTTT. Translated, it gives CASSYRTDTQYF.

This rearrangement joins TRBV5-8 to TRBJ2-1, with D perhaps TRBD2 (7 bases). Looked up from germline, CDR1 is SGHTS and CDR2 is YDEGEE. Trimming removed 0 bases from V and 5 bases from J, with 12 bases in between. CDR3 length equals 15 residues. CDR3 DNA: TGTGCCAGCAGCTTGGAGGGGGGGCGCCACAATGAGCAGTTCTTC. It codes for CASSLEGGRHNEQFF. Drawing the rest from reference TRBV5-8 and TRBJ2-1, the complete variable domain is EAGVTQSPTHLIKTRGQQATLRCSPISGHTSVYWYQQALGLGLQFLLWYDEGEERNRGNFPPRFSGRQFPNYSSELNVNALELEDSALYLCASSLEGGRHNEQFFGPGTRLTVL.

This sequence joins TRBV2 and TRBJ2-4; D remains unclear. Trimming left V 6 bases short and J 2 bases short, with 5 bases between. There are 12 residues in the CDR3. Per the germline V gene, CDR1 is SNHLY and CDR2 is FYNNEI. CDR3 in DNA: TGTGCCAGCAGGGTGTCCAAAAACATTCAGTACTTC. Translation gives CASRVSKNIQYF.

The chain carries TRBV28 and TRBJ2-7; 7 nucleotides line up with TRBD1. CDR3 length equals 16 residues. Germline loops: CDR1 MDHEN, CDR2 SYDVKM. Trimming removed 5 bases from V and 0 bases from J; junction bases left unmatched: 10. The CDR3 loop reads CASSGPGQPSSYEQYF. CDR3 DNA: TGTGCCAGCAGTGGCCCGGGACAGCCGAGCTCCTACGAGCAGTACTTC. The full variable domain, with the rest looked up from reference TRBV28 and TRBJ2-7, is DVKVTQSSRYLVKRTGEKVFLECVQDMDHENMFWYRQDPGLGLRLIYFSYDVKMKEKGDIPEGYSVSREKKERFSLILESASTNQTSMYLCASSGPGQPSSYEQYFGPGTRLTVT.

V and J are TRBV19 and TRBJ1-5; TRBD1 matches at 8 bases. V shed 0 bases, J shed 7 bases, and the junction held 8 bases outside the gene matches. In germline, CDR1 is LNHDA, CDR2 SQIVND (reference sequence). The CDR3 sequence is 16 residues long. CDR3 loop: CASSIDRGQGGQPQHF. The CDR3 DNA reads TGTGCCAGTAGTATAGATCGAGGACAGGGAGGCCAGCCCCAGCATTTT.

As to this clone: Distinct nucleotide sequences in the sample also encode this CDR3. This CDR3 reads CASSLAGVGTDTQYF. CDR3 bases: TGCGCCAGCAGCTTGGCCGGGGTAGGCACAGATACGCAGTATTTT. The V call is TRBV5-1, the J call TRBJ2-3, with a tentative D call TRBD2 (5 bases). The CDR3 is 15 residues long. Germline V gene data show CDR1 as SGHRS and CDR2 as YFSETQ. V was clipped by 0 bases and J by 1 base, with 9 bases between them.

V gene TRBV14 combines with J gene TRBJ1-4; TRBD1 might be the D (6 bases). Trimming took off 5 bases at V and 14 bases at J, with 18 bases between the two ends. The CDR3 is 13 residues long. Germline V lookup: CDR1 SGHDN, CDR2 FVKESK. The CDR3 sequence: CASSWTVSGKLFF. Written as DNA, the CDR3 is TGTGCCAGCAGCTGGACAGTCAGCGGGAAGCTGTTTTTT. Drawing the rest from reference TRBV14 and TRBJ1-4, the complete variable domain is EAGVTQFPSHSVIEKGQTVTLRCDPISGHDNLYWYRRVMGKEIKFLLHFVKESKQDESGMPNNRFLAERTGGTYSTLKVQPAELEDSGVYFCASSWTVSGKLFFGSGTQLSVL.

The chain carries TRBV9 and TRBJ2-3; 13 bases fit TRBD2. Germline V gene data show CDR1 as SGDLS and CDR2 as YYNGEE. The CDR3 is made up of 20 amino acids. V lost 2 bases to trimming and J lost 2 bases; unmatched junction nucleotides: 14. This chain's CDR3 is CASSVSTSGGAIPTTDTQYF. The DNA for the CDR3 is TGTGCCAGCAGCGTCAGCACTAGCGGGGGGGCTATCCCTACCACAGATACGCAGTATTTT.

The chain uses TRBV10-2 and TRBJ1-4, with D possibly TRBD1 on 6 matching bases. Germline V gives CDR1 WSHSY, CDR2 SAAADI. V gave up 6 bases and J gave up 5 bases, with 10 bases separating them. The CDR3 loop spans 13 amino acids. This chain's CDR3 is CASRAGDNEKLFF. CDR3 bases: TGCGCCAGCAGAGCAGGGGACAATGAAAAACTGTTTTTT.

The rearrangement uses TRBV5-4 and TRBJ1-6; D possibly corresponds to TRBD1 (6 bases). The CDR3 spans 16 residues. Germline-derived CDR1 and CDR2 are SGHNT and YYREEE (reference sequence). Trimming stripped 4 bases from V and 8 bases from J, with 19 bases between. Here the CDR3 DNA reads TGTGCCAGCAGCCCCCAGATAGGGGGAAATGATTCACCCCTCCACTTT. It is translated as CASSPQIGGNDSPLHF.

The CDR3 is CASSETGQGGHEQYF. The CDR3 DNA sequence: TGTGCCAGCAGCGAAACCGGACAGGGGGGCCACGAGCAGTACTTC. The V call is TRBV7-3, the J call TRBJ2-7; 10 nucleotides align to TRBD1. This CDR3 comprises 15 residues. The junction had 9 bases not matched to a gene; V was cut back by 5 bases and J by 5 bases. Looked up from germline, CDR1 is SGHTA and CDR2 is FQGTGA.

This clone was seen only a few times. The chain is built from TRBV16 and TRBJ2-1, with TRBD1 identical over 8 bases. Germline CDR1 reads KGHSY; CDR2 reads FQNENV. The CDR3 totals 17 residues. J was trimmed by 6 bases and V by 4 bases; bases with no gene match: 14. The CDR3 coding sequence is TGTGCCAGCAGCCTCGGACAGGGAAAAATTAAAAGCAATGAGCAGTTCTTC. Translation: CASSLGQGKIKSNEQFF.

This sequence joins TRBV7-3 and TRBJ2-2; 14 nucleotides agree with TRBD2. Germline-derived CDR1 and CDR2 are SGHTA and FQGTGA. The J segment lost 7 bases and the V segment lost 1 base, leaving 11 bases of the junction unmatched. This CDR3 has 19 residues. CDR3 in amino acids: CASSLKGTSGGFQGGELFF. The DNA for the CDR3 is TGTGCCAGCAGCTTAAAGGGGACTAGCGGGGGTTTCCAAGGCGGGGAGCTGTTTTTT.